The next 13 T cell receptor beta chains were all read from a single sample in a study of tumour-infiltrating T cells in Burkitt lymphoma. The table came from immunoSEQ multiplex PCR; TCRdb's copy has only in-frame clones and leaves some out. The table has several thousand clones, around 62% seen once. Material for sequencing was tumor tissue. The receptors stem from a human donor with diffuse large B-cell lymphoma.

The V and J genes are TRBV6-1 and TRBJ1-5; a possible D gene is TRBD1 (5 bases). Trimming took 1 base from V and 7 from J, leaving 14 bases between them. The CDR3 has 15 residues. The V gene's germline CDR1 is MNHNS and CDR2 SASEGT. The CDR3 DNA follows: TGTGCCAGCAGTGAAGAAGGGACTACCCCCCAGCCCCAGCATTTT. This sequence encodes CASSEEGTTPQPQHF.

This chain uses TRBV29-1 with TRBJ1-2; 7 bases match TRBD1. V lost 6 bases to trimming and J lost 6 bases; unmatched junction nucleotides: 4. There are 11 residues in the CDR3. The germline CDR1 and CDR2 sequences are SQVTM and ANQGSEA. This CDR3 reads CSVTGVDGYTF. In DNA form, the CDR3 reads TGCAGCGTCACAGGGGTCGATGGCTACACCTTC.

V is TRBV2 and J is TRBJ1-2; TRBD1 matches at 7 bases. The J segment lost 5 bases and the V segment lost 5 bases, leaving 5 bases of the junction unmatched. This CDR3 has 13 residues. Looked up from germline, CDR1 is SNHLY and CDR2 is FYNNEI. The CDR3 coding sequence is TGTGCCAGCAGTTTGACAGGGATATATGGCTACACCTTC. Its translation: CASSLTGIYGYTF.

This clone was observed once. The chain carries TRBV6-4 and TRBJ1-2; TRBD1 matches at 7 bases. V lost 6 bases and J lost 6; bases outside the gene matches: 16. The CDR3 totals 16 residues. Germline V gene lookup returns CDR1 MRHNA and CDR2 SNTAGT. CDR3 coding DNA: TGTGCCAGCAGCGCCGGGGACAGCTTCCTTGGCGATGGCTACACCTTC. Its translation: CASSAGDSFLGDGYTF.

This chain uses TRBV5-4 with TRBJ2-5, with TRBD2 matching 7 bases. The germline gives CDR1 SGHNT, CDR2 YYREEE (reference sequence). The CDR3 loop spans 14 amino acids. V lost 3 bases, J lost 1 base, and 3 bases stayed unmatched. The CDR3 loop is CASSSGGGQETQYF. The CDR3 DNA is TGTGCCAGCAGCTCGGGGGGAGGCCAAGAGACCCAGTACTTC. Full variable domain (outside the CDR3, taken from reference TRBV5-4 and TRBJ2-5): ETGVTQSPTHLIKTRGQQVTLRCSSQSGHNTVSWYQQALGQGPQFIFQYYREEENGRGNFPPRFSGLQFPNYSSELNVNALELDDSALYLCASSSGGGQETQYFGPGTRLLVL.

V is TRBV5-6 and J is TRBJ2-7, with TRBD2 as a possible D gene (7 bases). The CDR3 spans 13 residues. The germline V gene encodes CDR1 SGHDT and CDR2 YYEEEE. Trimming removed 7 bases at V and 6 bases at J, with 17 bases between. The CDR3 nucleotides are TGTGCCAGCGGCGGGGGCAGTTTAAGCGAGCAGTACTTC. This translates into CASGGGSLSEQYF.

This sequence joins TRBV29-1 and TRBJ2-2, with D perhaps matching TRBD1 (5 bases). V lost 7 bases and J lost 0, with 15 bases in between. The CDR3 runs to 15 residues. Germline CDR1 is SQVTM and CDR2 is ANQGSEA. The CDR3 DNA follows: TGCAGCGGCCCCCGGACACATCCGAACACCGGGGAGCTGTTTTTT. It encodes CSGPRTHPNTGELFF.

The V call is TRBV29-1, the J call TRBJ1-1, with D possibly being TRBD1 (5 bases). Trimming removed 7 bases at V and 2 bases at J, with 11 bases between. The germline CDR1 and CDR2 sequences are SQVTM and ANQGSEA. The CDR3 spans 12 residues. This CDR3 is CSGGRLNTEAFF. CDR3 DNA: TGCAGCGGGGGACGGCTAAACACTGAAGCTTTCTTT.

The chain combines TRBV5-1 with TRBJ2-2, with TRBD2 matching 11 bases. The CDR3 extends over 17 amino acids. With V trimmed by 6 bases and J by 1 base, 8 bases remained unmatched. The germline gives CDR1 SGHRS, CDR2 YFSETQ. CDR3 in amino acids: CASKATTSGENTGELFF. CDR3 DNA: TGCGCCAGCAAAGCCACGACTAGCGGGGAGAACACCGGGGAGCTGTTTTTT.

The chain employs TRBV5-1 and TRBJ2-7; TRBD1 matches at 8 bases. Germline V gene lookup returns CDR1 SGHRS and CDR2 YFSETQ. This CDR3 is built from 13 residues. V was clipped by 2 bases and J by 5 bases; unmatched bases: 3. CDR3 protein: CASSFKQGDEQYF. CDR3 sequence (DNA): TGCGCCAGCAGCTTTAAACAGGGGGACGAGCAGTACTTC.

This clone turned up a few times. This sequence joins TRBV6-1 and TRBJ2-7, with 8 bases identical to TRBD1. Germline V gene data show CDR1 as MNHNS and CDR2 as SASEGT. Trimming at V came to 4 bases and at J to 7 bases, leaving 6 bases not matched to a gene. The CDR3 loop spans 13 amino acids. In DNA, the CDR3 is TGTGCCAGCAGTGTCGGGACAGGAGGAGAGCAGTACTTC. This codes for CASSVGTGGEQYF.

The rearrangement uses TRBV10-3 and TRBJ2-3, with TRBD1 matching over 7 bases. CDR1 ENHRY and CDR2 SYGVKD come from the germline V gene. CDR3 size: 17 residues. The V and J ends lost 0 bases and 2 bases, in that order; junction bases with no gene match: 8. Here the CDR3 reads CAISESGEGAFTDTQYF. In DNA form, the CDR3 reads TGTGCCATCAGTGAGTCGGGTGAGGGGGCCTTCACAGATACGCAGTATTTT.

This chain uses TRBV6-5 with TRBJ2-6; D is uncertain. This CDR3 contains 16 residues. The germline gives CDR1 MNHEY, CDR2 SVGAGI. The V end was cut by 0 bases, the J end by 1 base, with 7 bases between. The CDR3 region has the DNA TGTGCCAGCAGTTACTCGCTTGGTTCTGGGGCCAACGTCCTGACTTTC. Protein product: CASSYSLGSGANVLTF.